The rows below give T cell receptor beta chains drawn from one sample of a study of CD8 T cells in Susac syndrome. MiXCR was run by TCRdb on the immunoSEQ multiplex PCR reads, yielding one entry per CDR3 protein. The profile shows about 200,000 distinct CDR3 sequences, approximately 95% of them singletons. The specimen was CD4+ T cells from PBMCs. The receptor source for this set is a human donor in good health. Both conserved end residues are part of each CDR3. Fields, in order: CDR3 DNA, CDR3 protein, D gene, clone size, J gene, V gene. A D gene is named only where the DNA matches it firmly. Where a row states a size, it is once, few, many or the class of an expanded clone; other rows omit it.

TGTGCCAGCAGCGGCGGACTTATCCAAGAGACCCAGTACTTC | CASSGGLIQETQYF | . | . | TRBJ2-5 | TRBV9
TGCAGTGCTATAAGGGACACTGAAGCTTTCTTT | CSAIRDTEAFF | . | . | TRBJ1-1 | TRBV29-1
TGCGCCAGCAGCGCGGGACAGGTCCATGGCTACACCTTC | CASSAGQVHGYTF | TRBD1 | . | TRBJ1-2 | TRBV5-1
TGCAGTGCACGAGATACAGGGGGACCAACTGAAGCTTTCTTT | CSARDTGGPTEAFF | TRBD1 | . | TRBJ1-1 | TRBV20-1
TGCAGCGTTGGAGCGGGAGGGGGTAGCACAGATACGCAGTATTTT | CSVGAGGGSTDTQYF | TRBD2 | . | TRBJ2-3 | TRBV29-1
TGCAGTGCTAGAGACCAGGACAGCCCCGAGCAGTACTTC | CSARDQDSPEQYF | . | . | TRBJ2-7 | TRBV20-1
TGTGCCAGCAGTGTGGAGGCTGGTGTTCAGCCCCAGCATTTT | CASSVEAGVQPQHF | . | . | TRBJ1-5 | TRBV2
TGTGCCAGTAGTATGATTTACAATGAGCAGTTCTTC | CASSMIYNEQFF | . | once | TRBJ2-1 | TRBV19
TGCAGCGTTGTGCGAGGGGGGCCAGAAGCTTTCTTT | CSVVRGGPEAFF | . | once | TRBJ1-1 | TRBV29-1
TGTGCCAGCTCACGACGGGAGGCAGGCCTCCAAGAGACCCAGTACTTC | CASSRREAGLQETQYF | TRBD2 | . | TRBJ2-5 | TRBV18